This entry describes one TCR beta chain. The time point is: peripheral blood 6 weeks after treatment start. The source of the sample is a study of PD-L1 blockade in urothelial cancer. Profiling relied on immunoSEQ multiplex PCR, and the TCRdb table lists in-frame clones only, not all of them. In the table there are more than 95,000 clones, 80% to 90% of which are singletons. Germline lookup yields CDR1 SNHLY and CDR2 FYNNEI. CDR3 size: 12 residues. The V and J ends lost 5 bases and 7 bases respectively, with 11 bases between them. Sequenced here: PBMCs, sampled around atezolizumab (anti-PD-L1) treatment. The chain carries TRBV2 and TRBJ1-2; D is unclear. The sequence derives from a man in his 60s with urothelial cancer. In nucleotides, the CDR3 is TGTGCCAGCAGTCCGGGTGAGGGTGGCTACACCTTC. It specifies CASSPGEGGYTF.